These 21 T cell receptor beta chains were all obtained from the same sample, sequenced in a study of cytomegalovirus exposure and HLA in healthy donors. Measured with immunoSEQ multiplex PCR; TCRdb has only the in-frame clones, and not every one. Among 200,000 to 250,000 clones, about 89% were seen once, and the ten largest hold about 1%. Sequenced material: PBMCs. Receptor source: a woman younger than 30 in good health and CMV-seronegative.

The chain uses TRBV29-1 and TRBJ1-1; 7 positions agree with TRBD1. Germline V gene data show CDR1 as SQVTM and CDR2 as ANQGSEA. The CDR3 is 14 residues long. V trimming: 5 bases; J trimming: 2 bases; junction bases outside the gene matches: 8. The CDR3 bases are TGCAGCGTTACTCTGACAGGGATAAACACTGAAGCTTTCTTT. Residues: CSVTLTGINTEAFF.

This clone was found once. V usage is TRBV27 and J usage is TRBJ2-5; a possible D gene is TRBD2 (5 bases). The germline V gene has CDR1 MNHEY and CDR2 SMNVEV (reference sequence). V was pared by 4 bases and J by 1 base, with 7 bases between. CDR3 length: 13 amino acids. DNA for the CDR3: TGTGCCAGCAGTTGGAGGCCCCAAGAGACCCAGTACTTC. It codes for CASSWRPQETQYF.

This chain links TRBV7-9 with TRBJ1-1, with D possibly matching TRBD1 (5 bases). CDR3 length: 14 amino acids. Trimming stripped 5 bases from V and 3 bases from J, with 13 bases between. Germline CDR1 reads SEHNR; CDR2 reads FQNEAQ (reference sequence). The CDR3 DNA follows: TGTGCCAGCAGCCTTGACAGCTTTGACACTGAAGCTTTCTTT. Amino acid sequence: CASSLDSFDTEAFF.

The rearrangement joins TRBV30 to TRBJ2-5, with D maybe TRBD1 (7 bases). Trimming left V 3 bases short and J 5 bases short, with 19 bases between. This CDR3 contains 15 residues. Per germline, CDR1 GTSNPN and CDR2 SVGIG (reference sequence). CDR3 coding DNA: TGTGCCTGGAGGCAGCTCCCAGGGGGGTGGGAGACCCAGTACTTC. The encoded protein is CAWRQLPGGWETQYF.

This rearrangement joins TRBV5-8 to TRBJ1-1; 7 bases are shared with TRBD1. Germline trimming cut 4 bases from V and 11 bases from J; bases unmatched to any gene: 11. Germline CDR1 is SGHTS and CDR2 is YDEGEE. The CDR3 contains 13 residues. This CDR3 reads CASSLIATGRAFF. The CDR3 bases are TGTGCCAGCAGCCTAATTGCGACAGGGCGGGCTTTCTTT.

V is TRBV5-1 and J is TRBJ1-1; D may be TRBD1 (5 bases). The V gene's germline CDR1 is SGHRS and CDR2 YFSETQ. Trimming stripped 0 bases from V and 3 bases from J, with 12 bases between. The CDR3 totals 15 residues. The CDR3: CASSLVGGLDTEAFF. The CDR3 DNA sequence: TGCGCCAGCAGCTTGGTGGGGGGTTTAGACACTGAAGCTTTCTTT.

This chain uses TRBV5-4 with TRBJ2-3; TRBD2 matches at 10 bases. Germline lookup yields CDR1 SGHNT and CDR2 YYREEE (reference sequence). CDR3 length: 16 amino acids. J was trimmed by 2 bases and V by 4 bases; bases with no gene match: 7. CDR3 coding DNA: TGTGCCAGCAGCCTCACAGCGGGAGGGCCCACAGATACGCAGTATTTT. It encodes CASSLTAGGPTDTQYF.

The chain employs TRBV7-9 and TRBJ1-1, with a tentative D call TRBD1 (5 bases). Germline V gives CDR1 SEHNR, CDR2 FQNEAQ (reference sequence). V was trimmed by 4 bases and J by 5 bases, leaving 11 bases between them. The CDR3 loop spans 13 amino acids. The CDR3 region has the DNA TGTGCCAGCAGCTCCGTCGGGGGGACTGAAGCTTTCTTT. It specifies CASSSVGGTEAFF.

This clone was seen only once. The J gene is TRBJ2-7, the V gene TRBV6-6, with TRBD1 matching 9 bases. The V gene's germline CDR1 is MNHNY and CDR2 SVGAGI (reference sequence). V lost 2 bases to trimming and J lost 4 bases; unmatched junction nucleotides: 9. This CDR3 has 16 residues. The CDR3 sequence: CASSYRGQGPPYEQYF. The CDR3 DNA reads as TGTGCCAGCAGTTACCGGGGACAGGGTCCCCCTTACGAGCAGTACTTC.

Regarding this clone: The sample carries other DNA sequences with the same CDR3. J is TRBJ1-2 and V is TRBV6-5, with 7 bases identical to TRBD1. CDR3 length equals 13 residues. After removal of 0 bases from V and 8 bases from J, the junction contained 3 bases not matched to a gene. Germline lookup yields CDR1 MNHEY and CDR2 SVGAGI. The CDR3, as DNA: TGTGCCAGCAGTTACTCGAGGGGGCTCGGCTACACCTTC. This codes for CASSYSRGLGYTF.

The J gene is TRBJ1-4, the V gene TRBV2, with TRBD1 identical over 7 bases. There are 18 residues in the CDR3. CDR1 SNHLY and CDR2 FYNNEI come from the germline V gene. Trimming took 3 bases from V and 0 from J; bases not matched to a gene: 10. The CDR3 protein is CASSDRGPGKATNEKLFF. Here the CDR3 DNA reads TGTGCCAGCAGTGATAGGGGGCCAGGGAAAGCAACTAATGAAAAACTGTTTTTT.

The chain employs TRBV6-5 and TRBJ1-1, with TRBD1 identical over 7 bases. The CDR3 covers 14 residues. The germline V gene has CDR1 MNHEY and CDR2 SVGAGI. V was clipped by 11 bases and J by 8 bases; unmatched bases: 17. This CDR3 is CASWGRGGGEEAFF. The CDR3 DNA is TGTGCCTCTTGGGGGAGAGGGGGCGGGGAGGAAGCTTTCTTT.

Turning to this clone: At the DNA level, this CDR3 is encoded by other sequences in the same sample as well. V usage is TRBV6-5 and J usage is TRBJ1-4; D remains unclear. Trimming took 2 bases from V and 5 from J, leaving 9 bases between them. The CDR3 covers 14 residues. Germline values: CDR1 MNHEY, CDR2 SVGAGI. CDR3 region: CASSYRGGNEKLFF. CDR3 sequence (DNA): TGTGCCAGCAGTTACCGGGGTGGGAATGAAAAACTGTTTTTT.

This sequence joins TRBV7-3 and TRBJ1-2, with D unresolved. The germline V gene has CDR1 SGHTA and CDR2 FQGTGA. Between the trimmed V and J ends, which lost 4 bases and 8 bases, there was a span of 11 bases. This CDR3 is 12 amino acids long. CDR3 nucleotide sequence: TGTGCCAGCAGCTCGGACCGAGGGGGCTACACCTTC. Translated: CASSSDRGGYTF.

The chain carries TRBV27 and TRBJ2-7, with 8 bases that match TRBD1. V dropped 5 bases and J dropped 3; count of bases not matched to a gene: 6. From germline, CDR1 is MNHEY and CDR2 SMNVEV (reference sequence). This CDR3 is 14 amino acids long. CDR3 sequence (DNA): TGTGCCAGCAGTAGGACAGGGAATTTCTACGAGCAGTACTTC. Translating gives CASSRTGNFYEQYF.

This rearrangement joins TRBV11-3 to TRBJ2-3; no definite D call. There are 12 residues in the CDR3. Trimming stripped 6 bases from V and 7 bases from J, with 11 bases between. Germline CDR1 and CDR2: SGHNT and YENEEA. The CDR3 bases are TGTGCCAGCAGTCGGAGCCTGCATACGCAGTATTTT. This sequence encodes CASSRSLHTQYF.

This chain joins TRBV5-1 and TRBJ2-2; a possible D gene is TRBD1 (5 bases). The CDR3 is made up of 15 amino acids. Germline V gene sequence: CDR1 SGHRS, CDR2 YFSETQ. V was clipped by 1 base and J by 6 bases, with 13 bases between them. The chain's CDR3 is CASSLSQAASGELFF. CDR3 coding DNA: TGCGCCAGCAGCTTGTCACAGGCAGCCTCCGGGGAGCTGTTTTTT.

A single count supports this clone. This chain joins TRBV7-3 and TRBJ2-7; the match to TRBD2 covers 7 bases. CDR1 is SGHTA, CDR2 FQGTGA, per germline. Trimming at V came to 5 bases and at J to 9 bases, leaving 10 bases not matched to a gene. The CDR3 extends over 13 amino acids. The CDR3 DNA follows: TGTGCCAGCAGCCAACTAAGGGAGGGTGCGCAGTACTTC. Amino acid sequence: CASSQLREGAQYF.

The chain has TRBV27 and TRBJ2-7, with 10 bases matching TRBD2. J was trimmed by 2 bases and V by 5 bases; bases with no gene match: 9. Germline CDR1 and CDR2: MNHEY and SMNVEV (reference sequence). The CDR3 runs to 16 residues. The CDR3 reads CASSDLGLAVTYEQYF. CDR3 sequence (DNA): TGTGCCAGCAGTGATTTAGGACTAGCGGTTACCTACGAGCAGTACTTC.

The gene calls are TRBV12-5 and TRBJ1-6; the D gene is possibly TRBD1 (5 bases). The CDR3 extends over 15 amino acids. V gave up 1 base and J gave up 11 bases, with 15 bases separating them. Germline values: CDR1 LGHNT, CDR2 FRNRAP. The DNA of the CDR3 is TGTGCTAGTGGTTTGGCTTCCCGCAGGACAACACCCCTCCACTTT. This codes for CASGLASRRTTPLHF.

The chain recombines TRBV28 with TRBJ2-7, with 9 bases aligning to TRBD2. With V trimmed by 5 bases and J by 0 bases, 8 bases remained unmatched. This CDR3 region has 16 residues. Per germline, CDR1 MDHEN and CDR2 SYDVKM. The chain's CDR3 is CASSPSTSGGSYEQYF. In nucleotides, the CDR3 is TGTGCCAGCAGTCCCTCGACTAGCGGCGGCTCCTACGAGCAGTACTTC.